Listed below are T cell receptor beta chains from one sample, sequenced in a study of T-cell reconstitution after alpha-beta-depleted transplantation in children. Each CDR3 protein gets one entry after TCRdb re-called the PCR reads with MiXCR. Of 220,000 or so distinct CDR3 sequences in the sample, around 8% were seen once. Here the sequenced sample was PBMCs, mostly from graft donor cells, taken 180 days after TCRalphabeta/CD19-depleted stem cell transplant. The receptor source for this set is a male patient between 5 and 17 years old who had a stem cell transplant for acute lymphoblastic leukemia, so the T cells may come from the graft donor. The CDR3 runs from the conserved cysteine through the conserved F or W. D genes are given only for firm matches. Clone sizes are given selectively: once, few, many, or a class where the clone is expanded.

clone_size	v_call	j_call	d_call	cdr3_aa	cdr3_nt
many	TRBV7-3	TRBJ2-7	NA	CASSIKVGGPYEQYF	TGTGCCAGCAGCATCAAGGTGGGAGGACCCTACGAGCAGTACTTC
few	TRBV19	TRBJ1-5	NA	CASSIFWGNQPQHF	TGTGCCAGTAGTATTTTCTGGGGGAATCAGCCCCAGCATTTT
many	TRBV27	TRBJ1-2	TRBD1	CATSHYSRDRHHGYTF	TGTGCCACCTCTCACTACTCCCGGGACAGGCACCATGGCTACACCTTC
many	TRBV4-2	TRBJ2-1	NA	CASSPSDNEQFF	TGTGCCAGCAGCCCCTCTGACAATGAGCAGTTCTTC
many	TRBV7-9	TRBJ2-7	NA	CASSPGHASSYEQYF	TGTGCCAGCAGCCCCGGACACGCGAGCTCCTACGAGCAGTACTTC
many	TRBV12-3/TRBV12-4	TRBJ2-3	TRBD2	CASSGTSGYTDTQYF	TGTGCCAGCAGCGGGACTAGCGGGTACACAGATACGCAGTATTTT
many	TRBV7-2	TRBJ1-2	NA	CASSQVSRGGGYGYTF	TGTGCCAGCAGCCAGGTTTCCCGCGGAGGAGGGTATGGCTACACCTTC
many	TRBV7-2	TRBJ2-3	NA	CASSLVPGPDTQYF	TGTGCCAGCAGCTTAGTGCCGGGTCCAGATACGCAGTATTTT
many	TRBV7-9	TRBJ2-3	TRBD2	CASSLGLAGPTDTQYF	TGTGCCAGCAGCTTAGGACTAGCGGGGCCCACAGATACGCAGTATTTT
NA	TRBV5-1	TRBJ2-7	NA	CASSSGPPTYEQYF	TGCGCCAGCAGCTCAGGGCCCCCCACCTACGAGCAGTACTTC
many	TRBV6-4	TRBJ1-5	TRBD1	CASSELGQALPQPQHF	TGTGCCAGCAGTGAGCTAGGACAGGCCCTCCCCCAGCCCCAGCATTTT
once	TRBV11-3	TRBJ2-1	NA	CASSLGGVVQFF	TGTGCCAGCAGCTTAGGAGGTGTGGTGCAGTTCTTC
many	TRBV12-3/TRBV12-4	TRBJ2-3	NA	CASSLREGSTDTQYF	TGTGCCAGCAGTTTGCGGGAAGGGTCCACAGATACGCAGTATTTT